One sample yielded the 20 T cell receptor beta chains listed below, sequenced in a study of cytomegalovirus exposure and HLA in healthy donors. PCR used 60 Vbeta primers and 13 Jbeta primers. The table came from immunoSEQ multiplex PCR; TCRdb's copy has only in-frame clones and leaves some out. The table includes 130,000 or so clones, roughly 82% detected once. Sequences were obtained from PBMCs. Receptor source: a man aged 18 to 30 in good health and CMV-seropositive.

The J gene is TRBJ2-2, the V gene TRBV27; 13 positions agree with TRBD2. This CDR3 has 15 residues. Germline V gives CDR1 MNHEY, CDR2 SMNVEV (reference sequence). V lost 7 bases to trimming and J lost 3 bases; unmatched junction nucleotides: 2. This CDR3 is CASKLAGGYTGELFF. CDR3 nucleotides: TGTGCCAGCAAACTAGCGGGAGGGTACACCGGGGAGCTGTTTTTT.

The chain combines TRBV13 with TRBJ2-1; tentative D call: TRBD1 (5 bases). Between the trimmed V and J ends, which lost 6 bases and 3 bases, there was a span of 21 bases. The CDR3 is 17 amino acids. CDR1 PRHDT and CDR2 FYEKMQ come from the germline V gene (reference sequence). CDR3 amino acids: CASSPIPYRTLYNEQFF. As DNA, the CDR3 is TGTGCCAGCAGTCCTATTCCCTACAGGACACTCTACAATGAGCAGTTCTTC.

DNA of the CDR3: TGTGCCAGCAGCCAAGATCGAACAGGGGGAAACACTGAAGCTTTCTTT. Protein sequence: CASSQDRTGGNTEAFF. V is TRBV4-2 and J is TRBJ1-1; 8 nucleotides line up with TRBD1. Germline V gene lookup returns CDR1 LGHNA and CDR2 YNFKEQ. This CDR3 region has 16 residues. J was trimmed by 2 bases and V by 0 bases; bases with no gene match: 5.

The chain links TRBV6-1 to TRBJ2-3; D may be TRBD1 (6 bases). Trimming removed 8 bases at V and 1 base at J, with 16 bases between. The germline gives CDR1 MNHNS, CDR2 SASEGT. CDR3 length: 15 residues. CDR3 DNA: TGTGCCAGCCCTCTTCGCCCAGGGGGCACAGATACGCAGTATTTT. Protein: CASPLRPGGTDTQYF.

The J gene is TRBJ2-3, the V gene TRBV9; 7 bases fit TRBD1. The CDR3 has 15 residues. CDR1 is SGDLS, CDR2 YYNGEE, per germline. Trimming took 3 bases from V and 4 from J; bases not matched to a gene: 8. CDR3 in DNA: TGTGCCAGCAGCGGCAGACAGGGCGCTTCAGATACGCAGTATTTT. It yields the protein CASSGRQGASDTQYF.

V and J are TRBV5-1 and TRBJ2-7; D is possibly TRBD2 (6 bases). V lost 4 bases and J 3 bases, leaving 17 bases between the germline ends. Germline CDR1 SGHRS, CDR2 YFSETQ. This CDR3 has 15 residues. The CDR3 sequence: CASSPLRDSYYEQYF. The CDR3 region has the DNA TGCGCCAGCAGCCCCCTCCGGGACTCTTACTACGAGCAGTACTTC. Combining the CDR3 with reference TRBV5-1 and TRBJ2-7 gives the whole variable domain KAGVTQTPRYLIKTRGQQVTLSCSPISGHRSVSWYQQTPGQGLQFLFEYFSETQRNKGNFPGRFSGRQFSNSRSEMNVSTLELGDSALYLCASSPLRDSYYEQYFGPGTRLTVT.

V and J are TRBV25-1 and TRBJ2-1; 9 nucleotides align to TRBD2. The CDR3 consists of 17 residues. Germline V gene sequence: CDR1 MGHDK, CDR2 SYGVNS. V dropped 4 bases and J dropped 2; count of bases not matched to a gene: 9. CDR3: CASSADPPSGAYNEQFF. Written as DNA, the CDR3 is TGTGCCAGCAGTGCAGACCCTCCTAGCGGGGCCTACAATGAGCAGTTCTTC. Combining the CDR3 with reference TRBV25-1 and TRBJ2-1 gives the whole variable domain EADIYQTPRYLVIGTGKKITLECSQTMGHDKMYWYQQDPGMELHLIHYSYGVNSTEKGDLSSESTVSRIRTEHFPLTLESARPSHTSQYLCASSADPPSGAYNEQFFGPGTRLTVL.

The chain employs TRBV4-2 and TRBJ1-3; D gene ambiguous. This CDR3 is built from 16 residues. Germline V gives CDR1 LGHNA, CDR2 YNFKEQ. V lost 4 bases, J lost 0 bases, and 13 bases lay in between. The CDR3 nucleotides read TGTGCCAGCAGCCTAGCCCGACTCTTCTCTGGAAACACCATATATTTT. Translation: CASSLARLFSGNTIYF.

This chain links TRBV5-1 with TRBJ1-1; D not resolved. Germline loops: CDR1 SGHRS, CDR2 YFSETQ. Deletions cut 0 bases from V and 8 bases from J, with 11 bases between. CDR3 length: 13 residues. DNA for the CDR3: TGCGCCAGCAGCTTGGTCGGTACAGAAGAAGCTTTCTTT. It is translated as CASSLVGTEEAFF. The variable domain in full, with the rest retrieved from reference TRBV5-1 and TRBJ1-1, is KAGVTQTPRYLIKTRGQQVTLSCSPISGHRSVSWYQQTPGQGLQFLFEYFSETQRNKGNFPGRFSGRQFSNSRSEMNVSTLELGDSALYLCASSLVGTEEAFFGQGTRLTVV.

The V call is TRBV14, the J call TRBJ1-1, with D perhaps matching TRBD1 (6 bases). With 1 base removed from V and 8 bases from J, the gap between germline ends came to 23 bases. Germline CDR1 SGHDN, CDR2 FVKESK. CDR3 length equals 17 residues. This CDR3 is CASSQGWGGAHKKEAFF. DNA of the CDR3: TGTGCCAGCAGCCAAGGGTGGGGGGGGGCTCATAAAAAGGAAGCTTTCTTT.

The CDR3 spells CASSFSKGLFSNQPQHF. CDR3 coding DNA: TGTGCCAGCAGTTTCTCCAAGGGGTTGTTTAGCAATCAGCCCCAGCATTTT. The chain carries TRBV28 and TRBJ1-5; TRBD1 is a possible D gene (5 bases). Trimming took off 3 bases at V and 0 bases at J, with 15 bases between the two ends. Germline V gene lookup returns CDR1 MDHEN and CDR2 SYDVKM. The CDR3 contains 17 residues.

The CDR3 sequence: CASSPGQRQETQYF. In nucleotides, the CDR3 is TGTGCCAGCTCACCCGGACAGCGCCAAGAGACCCAGTACTTC. V usage is TRBV18 and J usage is TRBJ2-5, with D possibly being TRBD1 (6 bases). Looked up from germline, CDR1 is KGHSH and CDR2 is LQKENI. The CDR3 sequence is 14 residues long. Between the trimmed V and J ends, which lost 3 bases and 1 base, there was a span of 9 bases. The full variable domain, rest sourced from reference TRBV18 and TRBJ2-5, is NAGVMQNPRHLVRRRGQEARLRCSPMKGHSHVYWYRQLPEEGLKFMVYLQKENIIDESGMPKERFSAEFPKEGPSILRIQQVVRGDSAAYFCASSPGQRQETQYFGPGTRLLVL.

This clone appeared once. J is TRBJ2-7 and V is TRBV9; D remains unclear. The CDR3 is 16 amino acids. Germline assignment: CDR1 SGDLS and CDR2 YYNGEE. Trimming cost V 0 bases and J 1 base, with 14 bases left between them. CDR3 residues: CASSVVQATPSYEQYF. The CDR3 nucleotides are TGTGCCAGCAGCGTAGTTCAGGCGACCCCGTCCTACGAGCAGTACTTC.

This sequence joins TRBV28 and TRBJ1-4; 8 nucleotides match TRBD1. The CDR3 consists of 15 residues. The germline V gene encodes CDR1 MDHEN and CDR2 SYDVKM. V trimming: 3 bases; J trimming: 1 base; junction bases outside the gene matches: 1. The CDR3 sequence is CASSFTGGTNEKLFF. The CDR3 nucleotides are TGTGCCAGCAGTTTCACAGGGGGAACTAATGAAAAACTGTTTTTT.

This chain links TRBV9 with TRBJ2-2; 7 bases fit TRBD1. The CDR3 extends over 16 amino acids. CDR1 and CDR2 (germline): SGDLS, YYNGEE. V lost 4 bases, J lost 0 bases, and 6 bases stayed unmatched. The CDR3: CASSPGTVANTGELFF. DNA of the CDR3: TGTGCCAGCAGCCCAGGGACAGTCGCGAACACCGGGGAGCTGTTTTTT.

V is TRBV4-1 and J is TRBJ1-1, with TRBD1 as a possible D gene (6 bases). CDR1 and CDR2 from the germline V gene are MGHRA and YSYEKL. Trimming stripped 6 bases from V and 2 bases from J, with 13 bases between. CDR3 length: 14 amino acids. This chain's CDR3 is CASRQGTLNTEAFF. DNA for the CDR3: TGCGCCAGCAGACAGGGAACACTTAACACTGAAGCTTTCTTT.

The chain joins TRBV5-1 to TRBJ1-2; TRBD1 might be the D (5 bases). V gave up 0 bases and J gave up 8 bases, with 17 bases separating them. Germline values: CDR1 SGHRS, CDR2 YFSETQ. This CDR3 contains 15 residues. The CDR3 bases are TGCGCCAGCAGCTTGGCCGATGGAGGGGCAGACGGCTACACCTTC. It codes for CASSLADGGADGYTF.

The rearrangement links TRBV4-1 to TRBJ1-2; D may be TRBD1 (6 bases). The V gene lost 0 bases and the J gene lost 4 bases, with 12 bases spanning the gap. The germline gives CDR1 MGHRA, CDR2 YSYEKL. This CDR3 spans 15 amino acids. The CDR3 coding sequence is TGCGCCAGCAGCCAAGAAGGGGACACCAGCTATGGCTACACCTTC. The encoded protein is CASSQEGDTSYGYTF.

The chain joins TRBV28 to TRBJ1-2; 7 positions match TRBD1. Germline assignment: CDR1 MDHEN and CDR2 SYDVKM. J was trimmed by 6 bases and V by 6 bases; bases with no gene match: 13. This CDR3 is 15 amino acids long. CDR3 nucleotide sequence: TGTGCCAGCAGCCTTCTCTTAGGGGGCGCAGATGGCTACACCTTC. This sequence encodes CASSLLLGGADGYTF.

V gene TRBV15 combines with J gene TRBJ2-7; TRBD2 aligns across 12 bases. Germline V gene lookup returns CDR1 LNHNV and CDR2 YYDKDF (reference sequence). The CDR3 spans 15 residues. V gave up 6 bases and J gave up 5 bases; unmatched junction bases: 8. This CDR3 reads CATSETSGSLDEQYF. The DNA for the CDR3 is TGTGCCACCAGTGAGACTAGCGGGAGTCTGGACGAGCAGTACTTC.